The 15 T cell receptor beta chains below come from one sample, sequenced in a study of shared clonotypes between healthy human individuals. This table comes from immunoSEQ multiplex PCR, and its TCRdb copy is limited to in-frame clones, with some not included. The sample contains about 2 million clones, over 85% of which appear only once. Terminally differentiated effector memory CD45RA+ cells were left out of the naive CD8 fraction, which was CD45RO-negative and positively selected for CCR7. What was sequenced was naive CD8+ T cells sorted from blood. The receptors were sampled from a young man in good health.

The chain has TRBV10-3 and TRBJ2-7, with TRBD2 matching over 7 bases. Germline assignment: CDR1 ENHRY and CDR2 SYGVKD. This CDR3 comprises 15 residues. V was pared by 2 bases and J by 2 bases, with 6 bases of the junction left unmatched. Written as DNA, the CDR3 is TGTGCCATCAGTGAGAAAAGCGGGGTCCCCTACGAGCAGTACTTC. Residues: CAISEKSGVPYEQYF.

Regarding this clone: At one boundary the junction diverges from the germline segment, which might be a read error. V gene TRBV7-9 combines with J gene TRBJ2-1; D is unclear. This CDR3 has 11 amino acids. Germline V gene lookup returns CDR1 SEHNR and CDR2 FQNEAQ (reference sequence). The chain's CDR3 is CASSLAFDAVF. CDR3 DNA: TGTGCCAGCAGCTTAGCTTTTGACGCGGTCTTC.

DNA of the CDR3: TGTGCCAGCAGCCGAGAGGGACCCGGGGAGCTGTTTTTT. This translates into CASSREGPGELFF. This chain links TRBV13 with TRBJ2-2; D tentatively fits TRBD1 or TRBD2 (5 bases each). The CDR3 is 13 amino acids. CDR1 is PRHDT, CDR2 FYEKMQ, per germline (reference sequence). The V end lost 5 bases, the J end lost 6 bases, and 10 bases lay between the germline ends.

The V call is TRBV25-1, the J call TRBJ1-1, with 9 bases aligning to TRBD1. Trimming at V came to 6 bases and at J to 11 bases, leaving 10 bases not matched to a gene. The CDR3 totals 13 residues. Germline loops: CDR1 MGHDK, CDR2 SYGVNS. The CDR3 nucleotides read TGTGCCAGCAGACTAGGACAGGGGAGTGGCGCTTTCTTT. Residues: CASRLGQGSGAFF.

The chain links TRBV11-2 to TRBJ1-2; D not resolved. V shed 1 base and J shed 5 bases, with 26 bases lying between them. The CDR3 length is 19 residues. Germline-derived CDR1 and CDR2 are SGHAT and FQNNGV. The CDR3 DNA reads TGTGCCAGCAGCTTAGGTTCGGACGTCACGAAGCCCTTCGATTATGGCTACACCTTC. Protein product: CASSLGSDVTKPFDYGYTF.

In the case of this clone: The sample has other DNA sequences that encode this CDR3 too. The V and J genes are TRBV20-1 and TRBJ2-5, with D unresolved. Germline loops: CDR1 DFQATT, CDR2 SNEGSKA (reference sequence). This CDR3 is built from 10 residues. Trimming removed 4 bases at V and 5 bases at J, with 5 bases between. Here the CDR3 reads CSAKGETQYF. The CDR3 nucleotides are TGCAGTGCTAAAGGGGAGACCCAGTACTTC.

CDR3 in DNA: TGTGCCAGCAGCTTGGTGGGGGGACTAGCGGGCTACGAGCAGTACTTC. The encoded protein is CASSLVGGLAGYEQYF. The chain is built from TRBV5-6 and TRBJ2-7, with 12 positions matching TRBD2. The CDR3 is 16 amino acids. V shed 0 bases, J shed 3 bases, and the junction held 4 bases outside the gene matches. Germline V lookup: CDR1 SGHDT, CDR2 YYEEEE.

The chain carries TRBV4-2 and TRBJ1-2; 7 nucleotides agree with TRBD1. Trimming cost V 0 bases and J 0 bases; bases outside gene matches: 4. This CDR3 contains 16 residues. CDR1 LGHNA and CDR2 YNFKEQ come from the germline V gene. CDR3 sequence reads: CASSQDTGTANYGYTF. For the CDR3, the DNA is TGTGCCAGCAGCCAAGATACAGGGACAGCTAACTATGGCTACACCTTC.

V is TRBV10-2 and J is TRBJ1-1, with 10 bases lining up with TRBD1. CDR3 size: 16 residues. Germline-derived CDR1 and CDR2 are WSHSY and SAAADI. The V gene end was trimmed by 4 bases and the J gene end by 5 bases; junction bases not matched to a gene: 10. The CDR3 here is CASSVGQGELQTEAFF. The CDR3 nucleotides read TGCGCCAGCAGTGTTGGACAGGGGGAACTTCAGACTGAAGCTTTCTTT.

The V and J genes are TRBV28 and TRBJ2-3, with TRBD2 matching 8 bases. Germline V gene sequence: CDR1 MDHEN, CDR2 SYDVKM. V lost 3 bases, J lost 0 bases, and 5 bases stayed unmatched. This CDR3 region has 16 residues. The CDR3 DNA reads TGTGCCAGCAGTTTGACTAGCGTCCTGAGCACAGATACGCAGTATTTT. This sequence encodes CASSLTSVLSTDTQYF.

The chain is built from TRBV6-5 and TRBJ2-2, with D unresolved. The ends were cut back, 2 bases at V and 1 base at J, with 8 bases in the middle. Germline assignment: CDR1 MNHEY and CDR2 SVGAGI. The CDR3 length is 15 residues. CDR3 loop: CASSYVAENTGELFF. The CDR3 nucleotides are TGTGCCAGCAGTTACGTGGCGGAGAACACCGGGGAGCTGTTTTTT.

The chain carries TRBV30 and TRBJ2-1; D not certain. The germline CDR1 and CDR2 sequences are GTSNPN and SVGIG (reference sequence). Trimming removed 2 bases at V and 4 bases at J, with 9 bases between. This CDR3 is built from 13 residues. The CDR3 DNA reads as TGTGCCTGGAGTCCCGCTCGATACAATGAGCAGTTCTTC. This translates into CAWSPARYNEQFF.

CDR3 protein: CASSLMGLYTEAFF. The CDR3 DNA reads as TGTGCCAGCAGTTTAATGGGTTTGTACACTGAAGCTTTCTTT. The chain is built from TRBV27 and TRBJ1-1; D is unclear. The CDR3 spans 14 residues. V lost 2 bases and J 3 bases, leaving 10 bases between the germline ends. Germline assignment: CDR1 MNHEY and CDR2 SMNVEV (reference sequence).

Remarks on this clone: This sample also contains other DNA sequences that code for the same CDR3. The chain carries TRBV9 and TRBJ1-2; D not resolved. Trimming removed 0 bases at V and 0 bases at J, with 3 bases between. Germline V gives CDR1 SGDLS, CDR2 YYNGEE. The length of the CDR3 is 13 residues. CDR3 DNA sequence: TGTGCCAGCAGCGTAGAGGCTAACTATGGCTACACCTTC. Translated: CASSVEANYGYTF.

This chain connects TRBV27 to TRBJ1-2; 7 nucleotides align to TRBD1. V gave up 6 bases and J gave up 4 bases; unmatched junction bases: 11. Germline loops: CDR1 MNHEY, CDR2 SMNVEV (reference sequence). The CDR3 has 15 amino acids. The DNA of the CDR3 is TGTGCCAGCAGGGTTGGAGGGGGCCAGATCTATGGCTACACCTTC. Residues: CASRVGGGQIYGYTF.